One and the same sample provided the 4 T cell receptor beta chains below, sequenced in a study of radiotherapy plus CTLA-4 blockade in lung cancer. Method: immunoSEQ multiplex PCR; TCRdb's copy keeps in-frame clones and lacks some. In the table there are 51,000 or so clones, roughly 76% of which are singletons. The specimen comprised peripheral blood, sampled from a patient treated with radiotherapy plus ipilimumab. Every receptor here comes from a human donor with non-small cell lung cancer who had stable disease on radiotherapy plus ipilimumab.

The chain recombines TRBV20-1 with TRBJ1-1; D ambiguous. The CDR3 has 11 amino acids. Germline CDR1 DFQATT, CDR2 SNEGSKA (reference sequence). V lost 5 bases and J lost 8, with 12 bases in between. CDR3 bases: TGCAGTGCTCTCCGGAGACAAGAAGCTTTCTTT. Its translation: CSALRRQEAFF.

This chain connects TRBV6-1 to TRBJ1-3; D is uncertain. CDR1 and CDR2 (germline): MNHNS, SASEGT. The CDR3 covers 13 residues. V lost 5 bases and J 0 bases, leaving 5 bases between the germline ends. The CDR3 DNA follows: TGTGCCAGCAGTCACAGCTCTGGAAACACCATATATTTT. It specifies CASSHSSGNTIYF.

The V gene is TRBV4-3, the J gene TRBJ2-7, with 7 bases lining up with TRBD2. The V gene's germline CDR1 is LGHNA and CDR2 YSLEER. CDR3 size: 15 residues. The V gene end was trimmed by 0 bases and the J gene end by 3 bases; junction bases not matched to a gene: 5. The CDR3 DNA sequence: TGCGCCAGCAGCCAAGAACGCAGCGGGGTCTACGAGCAGTACTTC. Its protein is CASSQERSGVYEQYF.

The chain couples TRBV27 to TRBJ2-2, with D perhaps matching TRBD2 (5 bases). Germline CDR1 MNHEY, CDR2 SMNVEV (reference sequence). This CDR3 region has 16 residues. V was trimmed by 6 bases and J by 0 bases, leaving 14 bases between them. The CDR3 coding sequence is TGTGCCAGCAGATTGGCGTCTAGCCCGAACACCGGGGAGCTGTTTTTT. This gives the protein CASRLASSPNTGELFF.